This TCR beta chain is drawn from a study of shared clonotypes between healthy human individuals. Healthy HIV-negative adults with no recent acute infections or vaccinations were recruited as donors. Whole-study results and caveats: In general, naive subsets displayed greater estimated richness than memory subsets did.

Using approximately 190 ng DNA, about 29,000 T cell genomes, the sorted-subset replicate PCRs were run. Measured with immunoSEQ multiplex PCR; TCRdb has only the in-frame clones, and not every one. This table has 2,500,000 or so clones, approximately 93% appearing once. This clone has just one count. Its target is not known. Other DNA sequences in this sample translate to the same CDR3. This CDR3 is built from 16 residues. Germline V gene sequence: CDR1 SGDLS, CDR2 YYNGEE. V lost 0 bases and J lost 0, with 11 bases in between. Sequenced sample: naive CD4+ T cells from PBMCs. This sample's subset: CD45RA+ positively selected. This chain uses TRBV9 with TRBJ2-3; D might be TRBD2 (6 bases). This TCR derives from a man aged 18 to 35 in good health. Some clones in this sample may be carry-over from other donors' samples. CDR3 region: CASSVGVSGSTDTQYF. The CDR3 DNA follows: TGTGCCAGCAGCGTAGGGGTTAGCGGAAGCACAGATACGCAGTATTTT.